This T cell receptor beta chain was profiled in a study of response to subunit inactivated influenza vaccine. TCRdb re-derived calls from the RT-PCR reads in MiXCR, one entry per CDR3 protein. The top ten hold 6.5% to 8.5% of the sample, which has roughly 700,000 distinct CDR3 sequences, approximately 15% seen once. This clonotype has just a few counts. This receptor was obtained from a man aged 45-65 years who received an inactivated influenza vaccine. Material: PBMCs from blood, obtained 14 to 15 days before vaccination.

CDR3 sequence: CASTSDRGFYEQYF. The DNA of the CDR3 is TGTGCCAGCACTTCGGACAGGGGGTTTTACGAGCAGTACTTC. The rearrangement joins TRBV25-1 to TRBJ2-7, with 10 bases that match TRBD1. Unmatched junction bases numbered 7, after V lost 7 bases and J lost 4 bases. Germline V gene data show CDR1 as MGHDK and CDR2 as SYGVNS. This CDR3 is built from 14 residues.